This TCR beta chain appears in the sequencing data of a study of STAT5B mutations in CD4+ large granular lymphocyte leukemia (dated by TCRdb to 2022 to 2024). As for the study more broadly: Among the healthy controls, the CDR3 'QG' motif was associated with a particular HLA allele. TCRbeta repertoires of CD4+ T-cell large granular lymphocyte leukemia patients were compared with those of healthy blood donors. Flow cytometry performed on FACSCanto II or FACSVerse showed that the purified fractions had more than 95% purity among lymphocytes. What the research found in general, with its limitations: Main leukemic clonotypes were private to each patient, although about 25% appeared at low frequency in other patients' non-leukemic repertoires. CD4-sorted patient repertoires appeared more clonal than healthy CD4+ repertoires, and this difference persisted after removing the putative leukemic clones. Enrichment of TRBV06-family usage was observed among the top patient clones (8/27) relative to healthy controls (2/35). The data were not HLA-matched, and the relatively small sample size could explain the higher clonality seen in CD4+ compared with CD8+ T-LGLL.

Concerning this clone itself: The antigen it recognizes is unknown. No base-level quality is on record; no much larger clone is a single base apart.

The immunoSEQ assay at survey resolution was applied to genomic DNA for sequencing of TCRbeta rearrangements. The paper's processing steps were these. In the TCR sequencing data, the smallest productive clonotype frequency that could be detected was 2.59 x 10-5. Only productive TCRbeta rearrangements, defined as complete and in-frame sequences, were included in the analyses. Simpson clonality, calculated in the immunoSEQ Analyzer version 3.0, was used as the measure of sample clonality. Clones were categorized by frequency as very rare, small, medium, large (1-20%) or hyperexpanded (>20%). Generation probabilities were estimated with OLGA 1.2.3, V-gene circos plots were made with VDJtools, specificities were looked up in VDJdb, and CDR3 motifs were identified with GLIPH. Sourced from immuneACCESS, this table was stored by TCRdb with only in-frame sequences that have V and J called. A share of the clones is absent; for the studies checked, an unresolved V gene accounts for under half, and the remainder has no known explanation. From that table come the V and J calls and clone size; the DNA was used to work out D and trimming. This sample lists 22,000 or so clones; around 78% were detected once. The top ten constitute 0.35% to 0.5% of the sample.

The healthy controls were 37 blood donors, and the buffy coats of these donors were supplied by the Finnish Red Cross blood service. All TCR-sequenced material derived from peripheral blood: patient blood samples and healthy donor buffy coats. Peripheral blood mononuclear cells were isolated by Ficoll-Hypaque gradient centrifugation. For the healthy controls, CD4+ cells were obtained from buffy coats by magnetic purification. The Gentra Puregene Cell and Tissue kit was used for genomic DNA extraction, and quantification was performed on a Qubit 2.0 fluorometer. Trimming at the junction amounts to 10 bases on V and 5 bases on J, and the germline ends lie 18 bases apart. The CDR3 starts with the cysteine, ends with the phenylalanine, and has 13 residues. The only DNA kept is the CDR3, 39 bases in frame from the first base. The germline V gene provides CDR1 ENHRY and CDR2 SYGVKD.

Sequenced material: CD4+ T cells from blood buffy coats. This TCR came from a human donor in good health. The chain was built from TRBV10-3 and TRBJ2-7; the D gene could be either TRBD1 or TRBD2, each agreeing at 8 bases. CDR3 protein: CATRGGTGDEQYF. The nucleotide sequence reads TGTGCCACACGCGGGGGGACAGGAGACGAGCAGTACTTC.